The 13 T cell receptor beta chains presented below share a single source sample, sequenced in a study of blood T cell repertoires in COVID-19 (dated by TCRdb to the early 2020s). The library was prepared using the immunoSEQ multiplex PCR assay. Drawn from immuneACCESS, this table holds only the in-frame rearrangements with V and J called that TCRdb kept. Clones are partly lost; checked studies trace under half to an unresolved V gene and leave the rest unexplained. This sample lists about 82,000 clones; around 80% were detected once. Of the sample, about 18% falls within the top ten clones. Material for sequencing was peripheral blood. The receptor set was obtained from a woman in her sixties or seventies with acute or convalescent COVID-19.

This clone was recorded only once. The CDR3 nucleotides are TGCGCCAGCAGCTTGGCTAGCGGGAGGCACGAGCAGTACTTC. It yields the protein CASSLASGRHEQYF. The chain links TRBV5-1 to TRBJ2-7; 11 bases map to TRBD2. Germline CDR1 reads SGHRS; CDR2 reads YFSETQ. V lost 0 bases and J lost 5; bases outside the gene matches: 1. CDR3 length: 14 amino acids.

The V and J genes are TRBV6-4 and TRBJ1-2; D unresolved. V was trimmed by 2 bases and J by 4 bases, leaving 5 bases between them. This CDR3 is built from 12 residues. Germline V gene lookup returns CDR1 MRHNA and CDR2 SNTAGT. The CDR3 DNA follows: TGTGCCAGCAGTGACGGCCCCTATGGCTACACCTTC. Protein sequence: CASSDGPYGYTF.

The chain couples TRBV18 to TRBJ1-1; D is uncertain. V was pared by 0 bases and J by 8 bases, with 7 bases between. The germline V gene encodes CDR1 KGHSH and CDR2 LQKENI. CDR3 length equals 12 residues. In DNA, the CDR3 is TGTGCCAGCTCACCACCTTCAGGAGAAGCTTTCTTT. Its translation is CASSPPSGEAFF.

A single count supports this clone. In DNA, the CDR3 is TGTGCCAGCAGTTACTTGGGACATCCTGGGGGCGGGGAGCTGTTTTTT. Its translation is CASSYLGHPGGGELFF. This chain uses TRBV6-5 with TRBJ2-2; maybe TRBD1 (6 bases). Germline values: CDR1 MNHEY, CDR2 SVGAGI. This CDR3 contains 16 residues. The V and J ends lost 1 base and 7 bases respectively, with 16 bases between them.

The chain has TRBV30 and TRBJ1-3; a possible D gene is TRBD1 (6 bases). Trimming took off 5 bases at V and 0 bases at J, with 14 bases between the two ends. Germline values: CDR1 GTSNPN, CDR2 SVGIG (reference sequence). The CDR3 length is 15 residues. For the CDR3, the DNA is TGTGCCTGGGGTACGGGACACCACTCTGGAAACACCATATATTTT. Its translation: CAWGTGHHSGNTIYF.

This clone appeared a single time. The chain recombines TRBV5-4 with TRBJ1-3, with 10 positions matching TRBD1. Per the germline V gene, CDR1 is SGHNT and CDR2 is YYREEE (reference sequence). With V trimmed by 4 bases and J by 2 bases, 9 bases remained unmatched. The CDR3 is made up of 17 amino acids. The CDR3 DNA follows: TGTGCCAGCAGCAGTCCGGGACAGGGGACGACTGGAAACACCATATATTTT. It is translated as CASSSPGQGTTGNTIYF.

The genes are TRBV30 and TRBJ2-5; 7 positions agree with TRBD1. In germline, CDR1 is GTSNPN, CDR2 SVGIG (reference sequence). The CDR3 extends over 15 amino acids. V was pared by 2 bases and J by 6 bases, with 12 bases of the junction left unmatched. In DNA form, the CDR3 reads TGTGCCTGGAGTCCACCCGGGACAGTGGATCAGACCCAGTACTTC. Protein product: CAWSPPGTVDQTQYF.

V usage is TRBV2 and J usage is TRBJ1-2, with a tentative D call TRBD1 (5 bases). Looked up from germline, CDR1 is SNHLY and CDR2 is FYNNEI. Trimming left V 2 bases short and J 13 bases short, with 17 bases between. The CDR3 consists of 13 residues. The CDR3: CASSETLGTGVTF. CDR3 coding DNA: TGTGCCAGCAGTGAAACGTTGGGAACAGGTGTCACCTTC.

This clone was observed a handful of times. The rearrangement links TRBV5-5 to TRBJ1-3; tentative D call: TRBD1 (6 bases). V lost 4 bases and J lost 0, with 14 bases in between. This CDR3 comprises 16 residues. Germline V gene sequence: CDR1 SGHKS, CDR2 YYEKEE (reference sequence). CDR3 amino acids: CASSQTGIYSGNTIYF. As DNA, the CDR3 is TGTGCCAGCAGCCAAACAGGGATCTACTCTGGAAACACCATATATTTT.

The chain couples TRBV10-3 to TRBJ2-4; 11 nucleotides match TRBD1. V trimming: 5 bases; J trimming: 0 bases; junction bases outside the gene matches: 6. Germline V gene sequence: CDR1 ENHRY, CDR2 SYGVKD. This CDR3 region has 17 residues. CDR3 DNA: TGTGCCATCAGTCCGGGACAGGGGGATTTAGCCAAAAACATTCAGTACTTC. Translating it yields CAISPGQGDLAKNIQYF.

The chain employs TRBV28 and TRBJ1-1; 7 bases line up with TRBD1. The junction had 3 bases not matched to a gene; V was cut back by 2 bases and J by 0 bases. The CDR3 totals 15 residues. Per the germline V gene, CDR1 is MDHEN and CDR2 is SYDVKM. The DNA of the CDR3 is TGTGCCAGCAGTTTACCGGGACAGCTGAACACTGAAGCTTTCTTT. Translating it yields CASSLPGQLNTEAFF.

The rearrangement links TRBV10-3 to TRBJ1-1; D possibly corresponds to TRBD1 (5 bases). With 6 bases removed from V and 1 base from J, the gap between germline ends came to 12 bases. The CDR3 totals 14 residues. Per germline, CDR1 ENHRY and CDR2 SYGVKD. The CDR3 spells CAIRTREGNTEAFF. The CDR3 DNA reads as TGTGCCATCAGGACCAGGGAGGGGAACACTGAAGCTTTCTTT.

V and J are TRBV27 and TRBJ1-1, with D unclear. The length of the CDR3 is 13 residues. V was clipped by 5 bases and J by 1 base, with 8 bases between them. Germline values: CDR1 MNHEY, CDR2 SMNVEV (reference sequence). The CDR3 region is CASSPRKNTEAFF. The CDR3 DNA sequence: TGTGCCAGCAGTCCGCGAAAGAACACTGAAGCTTTCTTT.